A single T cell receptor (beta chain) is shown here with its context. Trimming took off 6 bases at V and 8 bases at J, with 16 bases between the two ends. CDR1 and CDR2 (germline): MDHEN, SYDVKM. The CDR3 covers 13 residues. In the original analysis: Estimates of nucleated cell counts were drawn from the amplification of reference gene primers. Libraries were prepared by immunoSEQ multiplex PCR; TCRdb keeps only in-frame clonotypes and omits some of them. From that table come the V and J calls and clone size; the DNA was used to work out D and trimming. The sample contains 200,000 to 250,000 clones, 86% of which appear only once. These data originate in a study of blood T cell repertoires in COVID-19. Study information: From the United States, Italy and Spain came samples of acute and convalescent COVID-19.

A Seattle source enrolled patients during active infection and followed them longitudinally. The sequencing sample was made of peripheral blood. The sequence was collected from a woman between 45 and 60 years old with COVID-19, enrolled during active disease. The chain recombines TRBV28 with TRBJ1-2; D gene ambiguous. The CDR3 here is CASRDIPSPGYTF. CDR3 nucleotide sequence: TGTGCCAGCAGAGACATCCCAAGTCCCGGCTACACCTTC.